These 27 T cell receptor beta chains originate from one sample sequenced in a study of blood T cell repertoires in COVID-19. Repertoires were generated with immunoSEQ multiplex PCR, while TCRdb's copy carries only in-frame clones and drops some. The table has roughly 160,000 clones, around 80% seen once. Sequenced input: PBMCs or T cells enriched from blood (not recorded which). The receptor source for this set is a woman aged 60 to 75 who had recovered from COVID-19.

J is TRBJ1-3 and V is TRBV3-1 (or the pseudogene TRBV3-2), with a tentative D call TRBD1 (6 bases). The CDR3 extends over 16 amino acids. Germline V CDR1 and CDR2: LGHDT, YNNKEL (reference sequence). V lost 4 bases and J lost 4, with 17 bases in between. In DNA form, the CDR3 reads TGTGCCAGCAGCCGCGGAGGGGGGGCGGTAGGAAACACCATATATTTT. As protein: CASSRGGGAVGNTIYF.

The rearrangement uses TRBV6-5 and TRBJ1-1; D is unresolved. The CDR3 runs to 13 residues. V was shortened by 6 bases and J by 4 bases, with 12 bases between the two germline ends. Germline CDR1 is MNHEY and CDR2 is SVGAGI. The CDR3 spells CASRPGDLTEAFF. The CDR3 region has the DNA TGTGCCAGCAGGCCCGGAGATCTCACTGAAGCTTTCTTT.

Here the CDR3 DNA reads TGTGCCAGCAGTTCCGGGACAGAACATAATTCACCCCTCCACTTT. It specifies CASSSGTEHNSPLHF. The chain is built from TRBV5-4 and TRBJ1-6, with 7 bases matching TRBD1. CDR3 length: 15 residues. The ends lost 5 bases at V and 5 bases at J; junction bases unmatched: 7. CDR1 and CDR2 from the germline V gene are SGHNT and YYREEE (reference sequence).

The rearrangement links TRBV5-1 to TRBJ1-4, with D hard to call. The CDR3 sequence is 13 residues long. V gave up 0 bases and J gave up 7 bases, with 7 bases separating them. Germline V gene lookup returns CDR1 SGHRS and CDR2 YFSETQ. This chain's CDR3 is CASSLDRPEKLFF. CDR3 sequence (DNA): TGCGCCAGCAGCTTGGACAGACCTGAAAAACTGTTTTTT. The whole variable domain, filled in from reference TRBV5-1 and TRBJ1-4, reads KAGVTQTPRYLIKTRGQQVTLSCSPISGHRSVSWYQQTPGQGLQFLFEYFSETQRNKGNFPGRFSGRQFSNSRSEMNVSTLELGDSALYLCASSLDRPEKLFFGSGTQLSVL.

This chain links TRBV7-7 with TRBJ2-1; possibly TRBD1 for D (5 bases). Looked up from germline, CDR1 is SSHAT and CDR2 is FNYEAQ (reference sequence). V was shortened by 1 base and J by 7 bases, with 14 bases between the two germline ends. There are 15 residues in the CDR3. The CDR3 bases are TGTGCCAGCAGCTTAGTTGCAGGGTCTAGAAATGAGCAGTTCTTC. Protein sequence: CASSLVAGSRNEQFF.

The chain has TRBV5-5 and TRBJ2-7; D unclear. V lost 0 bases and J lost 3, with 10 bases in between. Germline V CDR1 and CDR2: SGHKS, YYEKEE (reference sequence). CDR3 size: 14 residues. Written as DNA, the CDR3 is TGTGCCAGCAGCTTGGCCGCACAGATCTACGAGCAGTACTTC. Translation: CASSLAAQIYEQYF.

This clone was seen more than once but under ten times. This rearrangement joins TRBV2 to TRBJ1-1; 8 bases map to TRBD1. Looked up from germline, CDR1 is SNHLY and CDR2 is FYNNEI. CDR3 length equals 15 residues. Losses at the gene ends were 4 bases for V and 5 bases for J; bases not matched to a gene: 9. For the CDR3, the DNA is TGTGCCAGCAGTGGAGAGTCAGGGGGCCGGACTGAAGCTTTCTTT. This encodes CASSGESGGRTEAFF.

In DNA form, the CDR3 reads TGTGCCAGCAGTCCCGACTTCTATGGCTACACCTTC. It codes for CASSPDFYGYTF. The chain uses TRBV12-3 or TRBV12-4 and TRBJ1-2; D not certain. The V gene lost 5 bases and the J gene lost 4 bases, with 8 bases spanning the gap. The CDR3 has 12 residues.

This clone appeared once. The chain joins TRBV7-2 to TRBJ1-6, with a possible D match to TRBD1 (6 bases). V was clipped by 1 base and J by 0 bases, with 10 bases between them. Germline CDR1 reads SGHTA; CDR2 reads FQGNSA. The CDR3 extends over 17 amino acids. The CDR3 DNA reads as TGTGCCAGCAGCTTAGAACAGGGCTACTCCTATAATTCACCCCTCCACTTT. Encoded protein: CASSLEQGYSYNSPLHF. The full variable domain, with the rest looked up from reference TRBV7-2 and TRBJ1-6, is GAGVSQSPSNKVTEKGKDVELRCDPISGHTALYWYRQSLGQGLEFLIYFQGNSAPDKSGLPSDRFSAERTGGSVSTLTIQRTQQEDSAVYLCASSLEQGYSYNSPLHFGNGTRLTVT.

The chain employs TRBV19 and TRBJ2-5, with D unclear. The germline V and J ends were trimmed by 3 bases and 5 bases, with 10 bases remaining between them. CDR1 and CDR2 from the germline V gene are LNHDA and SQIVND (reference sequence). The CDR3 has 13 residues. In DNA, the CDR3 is TGTGCCAGTAGTATGGCCGGGTGGGAGACCCAGTACTTC. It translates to CASSMAGWETQYF.

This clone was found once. The CDR3 protein is CASSHLHRKEEKLFF. CDR3 DNA sequence: TGCGCCAGCAGCCACCTGCACCGGAAGGAGGAAAAACTGTTTTTT. This chain connects TRBV4-1 to TRBJ1-4; D gene uncertain. V was pared by 3 bases and J by 8 bases, with 16 bases between. Per germline, CDR1 MGHRA and CDR2 YSYEKL. This CDR3 has 15 residues.

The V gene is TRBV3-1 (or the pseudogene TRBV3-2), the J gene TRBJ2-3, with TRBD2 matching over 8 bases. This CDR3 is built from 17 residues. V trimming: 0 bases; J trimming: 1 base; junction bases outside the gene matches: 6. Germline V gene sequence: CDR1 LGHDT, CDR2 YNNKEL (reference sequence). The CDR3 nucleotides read TGTGCCAGCAGCCAAGATTTACGGACTAGCCGCACAGATACGCAGTATTTT. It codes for CASSQDLRTSRTDTQYF.

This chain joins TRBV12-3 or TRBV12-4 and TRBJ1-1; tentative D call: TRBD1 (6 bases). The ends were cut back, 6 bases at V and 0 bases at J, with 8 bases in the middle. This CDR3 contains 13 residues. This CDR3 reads CASSGQMNTEAFF. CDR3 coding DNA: TGTGCCAGCAGCGGACAGATGAACACTGAAGCTTTCTTT.

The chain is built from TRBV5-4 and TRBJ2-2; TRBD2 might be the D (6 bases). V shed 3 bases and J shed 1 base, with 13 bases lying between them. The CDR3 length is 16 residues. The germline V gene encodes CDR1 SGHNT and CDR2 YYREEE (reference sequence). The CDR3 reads CASSWMVGGNTGELFF. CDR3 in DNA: TGTGCCAGCAGCTGGATGGTGGGGGGGAACACCGGGGAGCTGTTTTTT.

The CDR3 spells CASSVAGLETQYF. The CDR3 DNA sequence: TGTGCCAGCAGCGTGGCGGGGTTAGAGACCCAGTACTTC. This sequence joins TRBV5-4 and TRBJ2-5; D perhaps matches TRBD2 (6 bases). V was clipped by 4 bases and J by 4 bases, with 11 bases between them. The V gene's germline CDR1 is SGHNT and CDR2 YYREEE (reference sequence). The CDR3 consists of 13 residues.

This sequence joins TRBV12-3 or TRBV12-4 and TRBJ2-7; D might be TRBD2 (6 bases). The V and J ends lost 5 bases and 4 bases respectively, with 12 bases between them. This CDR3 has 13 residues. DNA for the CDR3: TGTGCCAGCAGTCAATCCGGGAGATACGAGCAGTACTTC. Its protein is CASSQSGRYEQYF.

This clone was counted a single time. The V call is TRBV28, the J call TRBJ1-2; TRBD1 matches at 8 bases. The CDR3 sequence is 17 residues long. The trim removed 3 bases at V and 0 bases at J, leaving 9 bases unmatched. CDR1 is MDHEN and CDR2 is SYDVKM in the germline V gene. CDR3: CASSLAWQGATNYGYTF. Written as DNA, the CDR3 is TGTGCCAGCAGTTTGGCCTGGCAGGGGGCAACTAACTATGGCTACACCTTC.

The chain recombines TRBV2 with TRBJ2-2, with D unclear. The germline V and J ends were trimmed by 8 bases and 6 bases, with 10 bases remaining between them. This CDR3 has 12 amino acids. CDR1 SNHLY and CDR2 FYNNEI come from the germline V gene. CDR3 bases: TGTGCCAGCTCGAGATTCTCCGGGGAGCTGTTTTTT. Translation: CASSRFSGELFF.

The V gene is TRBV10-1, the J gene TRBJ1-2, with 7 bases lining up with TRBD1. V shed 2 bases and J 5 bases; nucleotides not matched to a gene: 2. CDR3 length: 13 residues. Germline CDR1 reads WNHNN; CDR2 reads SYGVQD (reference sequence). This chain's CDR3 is CASSEETGYGYTF. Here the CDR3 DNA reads TGCGCCAGCAGTGAGGAGACAGGGTATGGCTACACCTTC.

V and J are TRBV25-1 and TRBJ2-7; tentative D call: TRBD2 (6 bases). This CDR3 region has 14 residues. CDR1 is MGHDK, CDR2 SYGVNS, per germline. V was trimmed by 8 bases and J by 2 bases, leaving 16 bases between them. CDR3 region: CASQEEGLAYEQYF. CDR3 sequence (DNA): TGTGCCAGCCAAGAGGAGGGGTTGGCCTACGAGCAGTACTTC.

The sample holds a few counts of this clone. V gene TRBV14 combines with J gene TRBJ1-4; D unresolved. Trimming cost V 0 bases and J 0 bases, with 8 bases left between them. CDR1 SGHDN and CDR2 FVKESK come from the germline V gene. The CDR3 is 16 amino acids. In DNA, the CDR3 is TGTGCCAGCAGCCAAGACTCCGGAGCAACTAATGAAAAACTGTTTTTT. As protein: CASSQDSGATNEKLFF.

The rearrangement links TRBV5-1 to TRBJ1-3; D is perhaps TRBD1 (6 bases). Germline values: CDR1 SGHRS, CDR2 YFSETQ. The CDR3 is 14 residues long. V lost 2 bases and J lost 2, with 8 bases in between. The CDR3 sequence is CASSFEGAGNTIYF. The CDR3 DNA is TGCGCCAGCAGCTTCGAGGGGGCTGGAAACACCATATATTTT.

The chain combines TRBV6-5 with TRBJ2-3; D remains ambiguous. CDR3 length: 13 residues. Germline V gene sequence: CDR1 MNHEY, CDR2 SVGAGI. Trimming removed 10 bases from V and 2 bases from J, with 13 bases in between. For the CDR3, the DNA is TGTGCCACCAATCGACTGATCACAGATACGCAGTATTTT. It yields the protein CATNRLITDTQYF.

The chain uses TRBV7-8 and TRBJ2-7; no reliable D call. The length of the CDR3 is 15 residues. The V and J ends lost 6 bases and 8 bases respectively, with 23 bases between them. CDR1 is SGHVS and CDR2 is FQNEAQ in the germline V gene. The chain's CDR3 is CASSSNLQPRMKQYF. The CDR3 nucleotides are TGTGCCAGCAGTTCGAACCTACAGCCTCGGATGAAGCAGTACTTC.

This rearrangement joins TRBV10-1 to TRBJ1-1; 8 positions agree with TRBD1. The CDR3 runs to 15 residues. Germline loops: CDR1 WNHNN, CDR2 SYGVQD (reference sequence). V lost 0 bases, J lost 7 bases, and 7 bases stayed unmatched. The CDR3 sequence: CASSESDRGRNEAFF. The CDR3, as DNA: TGCGCCAGCAGTGAGTCTGACAGGGGCCGCAATGAAGCTTTCTTT.

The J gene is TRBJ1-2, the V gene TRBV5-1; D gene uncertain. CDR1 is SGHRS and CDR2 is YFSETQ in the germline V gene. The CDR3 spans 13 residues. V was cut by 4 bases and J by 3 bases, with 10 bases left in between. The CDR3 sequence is CASSPNSDYGYTF. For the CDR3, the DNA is TGCGCCAGCAGCCCGAACAGTGACTATGGCTACACCTTC.

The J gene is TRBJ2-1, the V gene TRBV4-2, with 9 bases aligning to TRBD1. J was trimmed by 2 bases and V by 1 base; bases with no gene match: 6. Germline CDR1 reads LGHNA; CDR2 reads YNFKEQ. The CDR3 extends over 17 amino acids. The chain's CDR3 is CASSQVGGQGPYNEQFF. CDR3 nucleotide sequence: TGTGCCAGCAGCCAAGTGGGTGGACAGGGGCCCTACAATGAGCAGTTCTTC.